These 27 T cell receptor beta chains originate from one sample sequenced in a study of blood T cell repertoires in COVID-19. The assay was immunoSEQ multiplex PCR, and TCRdb's table has in-frame clones only and misses some. The sample records 39,000 or so clones, about 81% being singletons. Material: peripheral blood. All receptors derive from a man aged 40-49 years with active or convalescent COVID-19.

This chain joins TRBV27 and TRBJ1-3; D is possibly TRBD1 (5 bases). There are 14 residues in the CDR3. Between the trimmed V and J ends, which lost 8 bases and 4 bases, there was a span of 15 bases. Germline CDR1 is MNHEY and CDR2 is SMNVEV (reference sequence). CDR3 in amino acids: CASPFGGLGNTIYF. In DNA form, the CDR3 reads TGTGCCAGCCCCTTCGGGGGGTTAGGAAACACCATATATTTT.

This chain uses TRBV5-4 with TRBJ2-5; 9 bases line up with TRBD2. After removal of 1 base from V and 4 bases from J, the junction contained 8 bases not matched to a gene. The CDR3 totals 16 residues. Looked up from germline, CDR1 is SGHNT and CDR2 is YYREEE (reference sequence). The CDR3 loop is CASSLSSGAGGETQYF. CDR3 DNA sequence: TGTGCCAGCAGCTTGTCTAGCGGGGCCGGAGGAGAGACCCAGTACTTC.

The rearrangement joins TRBV19 to TRBJ2-7, with 14 nucleotides matching TRBD2. This CDR3 has 19 amino acids. Germline loops: CDR1 LNHDA, CDR2 SQIVND (reference sequence). The V gene end was trimmed by 5 bases and the J gene end by 5 bases; junction bases not matched to a gene: 17. CDR3 sequence reads: CASSLGLAGVKRESHEQYF. DNA for the CDR3: TGTGCCAGTAGTTTGGGACTAGCGGGAGTTAAAAGGGAGTCCCACGAGCAGTACTTC.

The V gene is TRBV4-3, the J gene TRBJ1-1; D possibly corresponds to TRBD1 (5 bases). With 2 bases removed from V and 4 bases from J, the gap between germline ends came to 14 bases. Germline CDR1 reads LGHNA; CDR2 reads YSLEER. The CDR3 contains 15 residues. The CDR3 sequence: CASSQTDLTGTEAFF. CDR3 DNA sequence: TGCGCCAGCAGCCAAACCGATTTAACAGGCACTGAAGCTTTCTTT.

This clone was recorded a few times. This chain links TRBV6-5 with TRBJ1-5; TRBD1 aligns across 7 bases. With 10 bases clipped from V and 0 bases from J, the junction kept 3 bases outside the gene matches. Germline lookup yields CDR1 MNHEY and CDR2 SVGAGI. The CDR3 is made up of 13 amino acids. DNA of the CDR3: TGTGCCACACAGGGGAATAGCAATCAGCCCCAGCATTTT. This translates into CATQGNSNQPQHF.

The rearrangement links TRBV27 to TRBJ1-1; D gene unclear. The CDR3 has 13 residues. CDR1 and CDR2 (germline): MNHEY, SMNVEV (reference sequence). Trimming left V 2 bases short and J 5 bases short, with 9 bases between. The CDR3 is CASSLTELTEAFF. CDR3 coding DNA: TGTGCCAGCAGTTTAACCGAGTTAACTGAAGCTTTCTTT.

This chain joins TRBV13 and TRBJ2-7; 8 nucleotides align to TRBD2. CDR1 is PRHDT and CDR2 is FYEKMQ in the germline V gene (reference sequence). The CDR3 runs 16 residues. Losses at the gene ends were 6 bases for V and 0 bases for J; bases not matched to a gene: 10. The CDR3 here is CASSPRLASTSYEQYF. The CDR3 nucleotides read TGTGCCAGCAGTCCCCGACTAGCGAGTACCTCCTACGAGCAGTACTTC.

This clone showed up just once. This sequence joins TRBV6-5 and TRBJ1-6; the D is unclear. The germline CDR1 and CDR2 sequences are MNHEY and SVGAGI. The CDR3 is made up of 13 amino acids. The ends were cut back, 8 bases at V and 5 bases at J, with 10 bases in the middle. DNA of the CDR3: TGTGCCAGCCTCGTCGGGAATAATTCACCCCTCCACTTT. It codes for CASLVGNNSPLHF.

This chain links TRBV7-7 with TRBJ1-6, with 9 bases fitting TRBD1. Germline V gene data show CDR1 as SSHAT and CDR2 as FNYEAQ (reference sequence). The ends lost 4 bases at V and 15 bases at J; junction bases unmatched: 7. The CDR3 covers 13 residues. CDR3 loop: CASSSGTGTILHF. CDR3 sequence (DNA): TGTGCCAGCAGCTCCGGGACAGGGACAATCCTCCACTTT.

The J gene is TRBJ2-7, the V gene TRBV5-3; the match to TRBD1 covers 11 bases. TRBV5-3 is annotated as an ORF whose role is uncertain. This CDR3 is built from 15 residues. The J segment lost 5 bases and the V segment lost 2 bases, leaving 6 bases of the junction unmatched. The CDR3 DNA sequence: TGTGCCAGAAGCTTATGGGACAGGGGGACCCACGAGCAGTACTTC. Its protein product is CARSLWDRGTHEQYF.

The V call is TRBV7-2, the J call TRBJ1-5, with 8 bases lining up with TRBD1. With V trimmed by 1 base and J by 3 bases, 2 bases remained unmatched. Germline CDR1 and CDR2: SGHTA and FQGNSA. CDR3 length: 15 residues. CDR3 residues: CASSLGTGYNQPQHF. The CDR3 DNA reads as TGTGCCAGCAGCTTAGGGACAGGGTACAATCAGCCCCAGCATTTT. The full variable domain, rest sourced from reference TRBV7-2 and TRBJ1-5, is GAGVSQSPSNKVTEKGKDVELRCDPISGHTALYWYRQSLGQGLEFLIYFQGNSAPDKSGLPSDRFSAERTGGSVSTLTIQRTQQEDSAVYLCASSLGTGYNQPQHFGDGTRLSIL.

This sequence joins TRBV5-1 and TRBJ1-1; D is ambiguous. CDR1 SGHRS and CDR2 YFSETQ come from the germline V gene. The CDR3 covers 12 residues. Trimming removed 4 bases at V and 0 bases at J, with 4 bases between. CDR3: CASSNLNTEAFF. The CDR3 coding sequence is TGCGCCAGCAGCAACTTGAACACTGAAGCTTTCTTT.

The rearrangement uses TRBV12-3 or TRBV12-4 and TRBJ1-1; D may be TRBD1 (5 bases). The CDR3 length is 11 residues. Deletions cut 11 bases from V and 12 bases from J, with 19 bases between. CDR3 residues: CAGARAGRTFF. The CDR3, as DNA: TGTGCCGGGGCGAGGGCGGGAAGAACTTTCTTT.

The V gene is TRBV28, the J gene TRBJ1-5, with a weak D call TRBD1 (6 bases). V shed 1 base and J shed 7 bases, with 20 bases lying between them. Germline CDR1 and CDR2: MDHEN and SYDVKM. The CDR3 covers 17 residues. The DNA of the CDR3 is TGTGCCAGCAGTTTATCTACCTACGGGACAAGACACCAGCCCCAGCATTTT. Protein: CASSLSTYGTRHQPQHF. Based on the CDR3 plus reference TRBV28 and TRBJ1-5, the full variable domain is DVKVTQSSRYLVKRTGEKVFLECVQDMDHENMFWYRQDPGLGLRLIYFSYDVKMKEKGDIPEGYSVSREKKERFSLILESASTNQTSMYLCASSLSTYGTRHQPQHFGDGTRLSIL.

This rearrangement joins TRBV6-4 to TRBJ2-3; possibly TRBD2 for D (6 bases). Germline V gene lookup returns CDR1 MRHNA and CDR2 SNTAGT. Trimming cost V 6 bases and J 2 bases, with 18 bases left between them. The CDR3 consists of 16 residues. The CDR3 here is CASSPRGGTDTDTQYF. The DNA for the CDR3 is TGTGCCAGCAGCCCTAGGGGCGGGACGGACACAGATACGCAGTATTTT.

The chain uses TRBV20-1 and TRBJ2-5, with TRBD2 as a possible D gene (6 bases). Germline-derived CDR1 and CDR2 are DFQATT and SNEGSKA (reference sequence). The CDR3 has 15 residues. Trimming removed 6 bases at V and 6 bases at J, with 23 bases between. DNA for the CDR3: TGCAGTGCCAGTCCCCCGGGCAGGGCGGGGCAGACCCAGTACTTC. Its translation is CSASPPGRAGQTQYF.

The gene calls are TRBV5-4 and TRBJ2-6; TRBD2 matches 14 bases. V dropped 4 bases and J dropped 4; count of bases not matched to a gene: 7. Looked up from germline, CDR1 is SGHNT and CDR2 is YYREEE (reference sequence). This CDR3 has 18 residues. CDR3 coding DNA: TGTGCCAGCAGCGCGGGACTAGCGGGAGCATCCGGGGCCAACGTCCTGACTTTC. Translating it yields CASSAGLAGASGANVLTF.

This clone was observed a single time. V and J are TRBV27 and TRBJ2-7, with D possibly matching TRBD1 (5 bases). V was shortened by 3 bases and J by 5 bases, with 14 bases between the two germline ends. The CDR3 contains 14 residues. CDR1 is MNHEY and CDR2 is SMNVEV in the germline V gene (reference sequence). DNA for the CDR3: TGTGCCAGCAGTTTTTCCATTAGGGGCGACGAGCAGTACTTC. It encodes CASSFSIRGDEQYF.

This clone was observed once. The chain uses TRBV18 and TRBJ2-7; tentatively, D is TRBD1 (7 bases). Germline CDR1 KGHSH, CDR2 LQKENI. V was trimmed by 3 bases and J by 6 bases, leaving 24 bases between them. The CDR3 is 17 residues long. The CDR3 region has the DNA TGTGCCAGCTCACCCCCTACTGGGGGGACAGAGTCCGTCGAGCAGTACTTC. It yields the protein CASSPPTGGTESVEQYF.

The chain uses TRBV11-1 and TRBJ2-1, with 7 bases lining up with TRBD2. CDR3 size: 16 residues. V lost 8 bases, J lost 1 base, and 11 bases stayed unmatched. Germline V CDR1 and CDR2: SGHAT, FQDESV (reference sequence). The CDR3 DNA reads as TGTGCCAGCTGGGGGGGGGACGGTGCGTCCTACAATGAGCAGTTCTTC. It codes for CASWGGDGASYNEQFF. The full variable domain, rest sourced from reference TRBV11-1 and TRBJ2-1, is EAEVAQSPRYKITEKSQAVAFWCDPISGHATLYWYRQILGQGPELLVQFQDESVVDDSQLPKDRFSAERLKGVDSTLKIQPAELGDSAMYLCASWGGDGASYNEQFFGPGTRLTVL.

The V call is TRBV9, the J call TRBJ1-4, with 8 bases lining up with TRBD1. CDR1 is SGDLS, CDR2 YYNGEE, per germline. The CDR3 length is 14 residues. Trimming took 4 bases from V and 6 from J; bases not matched to a gene: 5. In nucleotides, the CDR3 is TGTGCCAGCAGCTTACAGGGGGGAGATGAAAAACTGTTTTTT. Its translation is CASSLQGGDEKLFF.

The rearrangement joins TRBV9 to TRBJ1-1; D possibly corresponds to TRBD1 (6 bases). The CDR3 has 13 amino acids. Trimming removed 5 bases at V and 8 bases at J, with 16 bases between. Per germline, CDR1 SGDLS and CDR2 YYNGEE. As DNA, the CDR3 is TGTGCCAGCAGACGGGCCCAGGACAGCGAAGCTTTCTTT. This translates into CASRRAQDSEAFF.

The chain is built from TRBV20-1 and TRBJ2-1; D perhaps matches TRBD2 (6 bases). Germline V CDR1 and CDR2: DFQATT, SNEGSKA (reference sequence). This CDR3 contains 11 residues. Trimming shortened V by 5 bases and J by 9 bases, and 11 bases separated the two germline ends. CDR3 sequence: CSASDYPEQFF. DNA of the CDR3: TGCAGTGCTTCGGACTACCCTGAGCAGTTCTTC.

The rearrangement links TRBV10-3 to TRBJ1-2, with TRBD1 matching 8 bases. The CDR3 loop spans 13 amino acids. The V gene's germline CDR1 is ENHRY and CDR2 SYGVKD. Germline trimming cut 6 bases from V and 6 bases from J; bases unmatched to any gene: 6. CDR3 coding DNA: TGTGCCATCAGCACGACAGGGGAGGATGGCTACACCTTC. Translation gives CAISTTGEDGYTF.

The genes are TRBV30 and TRBJ1-4; D ambiguous. The germline V gene encodes CDR1 GTSNPN and CDR2 SVGIG (reference sequence). The CDR3 loop spans 18 amino acids. Between the trimmed V and J ends, which lost 3 bases and 6 bases, there was a span of 26 bases. CDR3 sequence: CAWRAEEGLGVQYEKLFF. Written as DNA, the CDR3 is TGTGCCTGGAGGGCGGAGGAGGGTCTCGGGGTACAATATGAAAAACTGTTTTTT.

The CDR3 sequence is CASSFGTSDEQYF. The CDR3 coding sequence is TGTGCCAGCAGCTTCGGGACTAGCGACGAGCAGTACTTC. This sequence joins TRBV7-9 and TRBJ2-7, with 10 positions matching TRBD2. Germline V CDR1 and CDR2: SEHNR, FQNEAQ (reference sequence). The CDR3 runs 13 residues. V lost 3 bases and J lost 5; bases outside the gene matches: 1.

The rearrangement joins TRBV4-2 to TRBJ2-7; 8 bases fit TRBD2. Germline V gene sequence: CDR1 LGHNA, CDR2 YNFKEQ. The length of the CDR3 is 12 residues. J gave up 10 bases and V 0 bases, and 2 bases lay outside the gene matches. The CDR3 coding sequence is TGTGCCAGCAGCCAAGATGGGACTAGTCAGTACTTC. It yields the protein CASSQDGTSQYF.